A selection of T cell receptor beta chains follows, all from one sample in a study of human T cells and chemical hapten exposure. TCRdb itself ran the RACE reads through MiXCR, one entry per CDR3 protein. This sample has roughly 89,000 distinct CDR3 sequences, with under 13% found just once. Source: whole blood, taken in connection with sensitization to the hapten diphenylcyclopropenone (DPC). The receptors here all came from a woman younger than 45 with alopecia areata. Some clones in this sample may be carry-over from other donors' samples. Each CDR3 is given with its conserved first and last residue. Each record gives: V gene, clone size, D gene, J gene, CDR3 protein, CDR3 DNA. The D gene is left open where the match is weak. Only part of the rows carry a size: once, few, many, or a class if the clone is expanded.

TRBV6-2/TRBV6-3	few	-	TRBJ1-3	CASRHPGSFSGNTIYF	TGTGCCAGCAGGCACCCGGGATCCTTCTCTGGAAACACCATATATTTT
TRBV4-2	many	TRBD2	TRBJ2-7	CASSQAWEGPYEQYF	TGTGCCAGCAGCCAAGCATGGGAGGGCCCCTACGAGCAGTACTTC
TRBV20-1	-	TRBD1	TRBJ1-1	CSADTLGQGEDEAFF	TGCAGTGCGGATACATTGGGACAGGGGGAAGATGAAGCTTTCTTT
TRBV7-2	many	-	TRBJ2-3	CASSLSGPSTDTQYF	TGTGCCAGCAGCCTTAGCGGTCCTAGCACAGATACGCAGTATTTT
TRBV6-1	few	-	TRBJ1-5	CASSEAHGGLGNQPQHF	TGTGCCAGCAGTGAAGCGCATGGGGGGCTGGGCAATCAGCCCCAGCATTTT
TRBV10-3	few	-	TRBJ1-2	CAISGGNYGYTF	TGTGCCATCAGTGGGGGGAACTATGGCTACACCTTC
TRBV10-3	few	-	TRBJ2-7	CAIRSDREGHEQYF	TGTGCCATCAGGTCGGACAGGGAGGGCCACGAGCAGTACTTC
TRBV6-1	many	-	TRBJ2-5	CATTGRDETQYF	TGTGCCACCACGGGCAGGGACGAGACCCAGTACTTC
TRBV20-1	few	-	TRBJ1-6	CSAALGVQGNSPLHF	TGCAGTGCCGCCCTAGGGGTGCAGGGAAATTCACCCCTCCACTTT
TRBV20-1	few	TRBD2	TRBJ2-3	CSARGLAGREITDTQYF	TGCAGTGCTAGAGGGCTAGCGGGAAGAGAAATAACAGATACGCAGTATTTT
TRBV12-3/TRBV12-4	many	-	TRBJ2-5	CASSLGGQLADQETQYF	TGTGCCAGCAGTTTAGGTGGACAGCTAGCGGACCAAGAGACCCAGTACTTC
TRBV18	many	TRBD1	TRBJ2-5	CASSRDRLETQYF	TGTGCCAGCTCACGGGACAGGCTGGAGACCCAGTACTTC
TRBV19	-	-	TRBJ1-2	CASSPNIGQLYGYTF	TGTGCCAGTAGTCCCAACATTGGACAGCTCTATGGCTACACCTTC
TRBV7-9	many	TRBD2	TRBJ2-3	CASIQAGVNTDTQYF	TGTGCCAGCATCCAAGCGGGGGTAAACACAGATACGCAGTATTTT
TRBV28	-	-	TRBJ2-7	CASRGREQYF	TGTGCCAGCAGGGGTCGAGAGCAGTACTTC
TRBV19	many	TRBD1	TRBJ1-2	CASAGTAYGYTF	TGTGCCAGTGCCGGGACAGCCTATGGCTACACCTTC
TRBV9	many	-	TRBJ2-2	CASSVDWRGELFF	TGTGCCAGCAGCGTAGACTGGCGCGGGGAGCTGTTTTTT
TRBV6-5	-	-	TRBJ2-5	CASSFSTLQETQYF	TGTGCCAGCAGTTTCTCGACGTTACAAGAGACCCAGTACTTC
TRBV2	many	-	TRBJ1-1	CASSEQVNTEAFF	TGTGCCAGCAGTGAACAGGTGAACACTGAAGCTTTCTTT
TRBV12-3/TRBV12-4	few	-	TRBJ2-7	CASSMGPGVKQYF	TGTGCCAGCTCGATGGGGCCCGGTGTAAAGCAGTACTTC
TRBV11-1	-	TRBD1	TRBJ2-1	CASSLAQGTYNEQFF	TGTGCCAGCAGCTTAGCACAGGGGACCTACAATGAGCAGTTCTTC
TRBV12-3/TRBV12-4	-	-	TRBJ2-6	CASSLPGSGANVPTF	TGTGCCAGCAGTTTACCAGGGTCCGGGGCCAACGTCCCGACTTTC
TRBV27	few	-	TRBJ2-1	CASRIGTGGPVVKEQFF	TGTGCCAGCAGAATTGGGACCGGCGGGCCCGTAGTTAAGGAGCAGTTCTTC
TRBV6-5	few	-	TRBJ1-4	CASSPGAAPEKLFF	TGTGCCAGCAGTCCAGGGGCCGCACCTGAAAAACTGTTTTTT
TRBV2	many	-	TRBJ1-2	CASSESSYGYTF	TGTGCCAGCAGTGAATCCAGCTATGGCTACACCTTC
TRBV5-5	few	-	TRBJ1-1	CASSLTDTALHEAFF	TGTGCCAGCAGCTTAACGGACACGGCCCTTCATGAAGCTTTCTTT
TRBV6-5	-	TRBD2	TRBJ2-1	CASSAGTSGSYNEQFF	TGTGCCAGCAGCGCCGGGACTAGCGGGTCCTACAATGAGCAGTTCTTC
TRBV4-1	-	-	TRBJ2-3	CASSHRVRDLADTQYF	TGCGCCAGCAGCCATAGGGTTAGGGACCTCGCAGATACGCAGTATTTT
TRBV29-1	many	TRBD2	TRBJ2-2	CSVRTSGMNTGELFF	TGCAGCGTTCGTACTAGCGGGATGAACACCGGGGAGCTGTTTTTT
TRBV10-3	many	-	TRBJ2-5	CAISEDLLTETQYF	TGTGCCATCAGTGAGGATCTTCTCACCGAGACCCAGTACTTC
TRBV29-1	few	-	TRBJ2-7	CSVEDNTYEQYF	TGCAGCGTTGAAGATAACACCTACGAGCAGTACTTC
TRBV7-9	many	-	TRBJ1-1	CASSLVGLNTEAFF	TGTGCCAGCAGCTTAGTGGGATTGAACACTGAAGCTTTCTTT
TRBV13	few	TRBD1	TRBJ1-2	CASSSTGTGYTF	TGTGCCAGCAGCTCGACAGGGACCGGCTACACCTTC
TRBV11-2	few	TRBD2	TRBJ2-5	CASSSLARTSVQETQYF	TGTGCCAGCAGCTCTCTTGCAAGGACTAGCGTACAAGAGACCCAGTACTTC
TRBV5-1	many	-	TRBJ2-6	CASSLAGSLSGANVLTF	TGCGCCAGCAGCTTGGCGGGCAGCCTCTCTGGGGCCAACGTCCTGACTTTC
TRBV28	-	TRBD1	TRBJ1-1	CASRGQGRVAFF	TGTGCCAGCAGAGGACAGGGTCGTGTGGCTTTCTTT
TRBV7-2	-	-	TRBJ2-5	CASSRSTGSQETQYF	TGTGCCAGCAGCCGATCAACCGGGAGCCAAGAGACCCAGTACTTC
TRBV7-6	few	TRBD2	TRBJ2-5	CASSLVAGGPFETQYF	TGTGCCAGCAGCTTAGTGGCGGGAGGGCCTTTTGAGACCCAGTACTTC
TRBV20-1	few	-	TRBJ1-1	CSAIGGGLRTEAFF	TGCAGTGCCATTGGGGGAGGGCTCCGCACTGAAGCTTTCTTT
TRBV28	-	-	TRBJ1-6	CASRDSGDASPLHF	TGTGCCAGCAGGGACAGTGGGGATGCTTCACCCCTCCACTTT